This TCR beta chain originates from a study of cytomegalovirus exposure and HLA in healthy donors. Turning to the study itself: Early release data held tens of millions of unique TCRs from HLA-typed donors.

The study's findings and limits: Apart from CMV serostatus, no immune exposure information was available.

PCR was performed using 60 Vbeta and 13 Jbeta primers. The table came from immunoSEQ multiplex PCR; TCRdb's copy has only in-frame clones and leaves some out. The repertoire holds some 150,000 clones, around 82% seen once, with about 6.1% in the top ten. J was trimmed by 7 bases and V by 5 bases; bases with no gene match: 4. The V gene's germline CDR1 is LNHNV and CDR2 YYDKDF (reference sequence). CDR3 size: 13 residues. Of note for this clone: The antigen remains undetermined.

Sequences were obtained from PBMCs. V is TRBV15 and J is TRBJ2-1, with 8 bases that match TRBD2. The TCR comes from a woman in her fifties or sixties in good health and CMV-seropositive. The CDR3 DNA reads TGTGCCACCAGCCGGGGGGGGCCTAATGAGCAGTTCTTC. Its protein product is CATSRGGPNEQFF.